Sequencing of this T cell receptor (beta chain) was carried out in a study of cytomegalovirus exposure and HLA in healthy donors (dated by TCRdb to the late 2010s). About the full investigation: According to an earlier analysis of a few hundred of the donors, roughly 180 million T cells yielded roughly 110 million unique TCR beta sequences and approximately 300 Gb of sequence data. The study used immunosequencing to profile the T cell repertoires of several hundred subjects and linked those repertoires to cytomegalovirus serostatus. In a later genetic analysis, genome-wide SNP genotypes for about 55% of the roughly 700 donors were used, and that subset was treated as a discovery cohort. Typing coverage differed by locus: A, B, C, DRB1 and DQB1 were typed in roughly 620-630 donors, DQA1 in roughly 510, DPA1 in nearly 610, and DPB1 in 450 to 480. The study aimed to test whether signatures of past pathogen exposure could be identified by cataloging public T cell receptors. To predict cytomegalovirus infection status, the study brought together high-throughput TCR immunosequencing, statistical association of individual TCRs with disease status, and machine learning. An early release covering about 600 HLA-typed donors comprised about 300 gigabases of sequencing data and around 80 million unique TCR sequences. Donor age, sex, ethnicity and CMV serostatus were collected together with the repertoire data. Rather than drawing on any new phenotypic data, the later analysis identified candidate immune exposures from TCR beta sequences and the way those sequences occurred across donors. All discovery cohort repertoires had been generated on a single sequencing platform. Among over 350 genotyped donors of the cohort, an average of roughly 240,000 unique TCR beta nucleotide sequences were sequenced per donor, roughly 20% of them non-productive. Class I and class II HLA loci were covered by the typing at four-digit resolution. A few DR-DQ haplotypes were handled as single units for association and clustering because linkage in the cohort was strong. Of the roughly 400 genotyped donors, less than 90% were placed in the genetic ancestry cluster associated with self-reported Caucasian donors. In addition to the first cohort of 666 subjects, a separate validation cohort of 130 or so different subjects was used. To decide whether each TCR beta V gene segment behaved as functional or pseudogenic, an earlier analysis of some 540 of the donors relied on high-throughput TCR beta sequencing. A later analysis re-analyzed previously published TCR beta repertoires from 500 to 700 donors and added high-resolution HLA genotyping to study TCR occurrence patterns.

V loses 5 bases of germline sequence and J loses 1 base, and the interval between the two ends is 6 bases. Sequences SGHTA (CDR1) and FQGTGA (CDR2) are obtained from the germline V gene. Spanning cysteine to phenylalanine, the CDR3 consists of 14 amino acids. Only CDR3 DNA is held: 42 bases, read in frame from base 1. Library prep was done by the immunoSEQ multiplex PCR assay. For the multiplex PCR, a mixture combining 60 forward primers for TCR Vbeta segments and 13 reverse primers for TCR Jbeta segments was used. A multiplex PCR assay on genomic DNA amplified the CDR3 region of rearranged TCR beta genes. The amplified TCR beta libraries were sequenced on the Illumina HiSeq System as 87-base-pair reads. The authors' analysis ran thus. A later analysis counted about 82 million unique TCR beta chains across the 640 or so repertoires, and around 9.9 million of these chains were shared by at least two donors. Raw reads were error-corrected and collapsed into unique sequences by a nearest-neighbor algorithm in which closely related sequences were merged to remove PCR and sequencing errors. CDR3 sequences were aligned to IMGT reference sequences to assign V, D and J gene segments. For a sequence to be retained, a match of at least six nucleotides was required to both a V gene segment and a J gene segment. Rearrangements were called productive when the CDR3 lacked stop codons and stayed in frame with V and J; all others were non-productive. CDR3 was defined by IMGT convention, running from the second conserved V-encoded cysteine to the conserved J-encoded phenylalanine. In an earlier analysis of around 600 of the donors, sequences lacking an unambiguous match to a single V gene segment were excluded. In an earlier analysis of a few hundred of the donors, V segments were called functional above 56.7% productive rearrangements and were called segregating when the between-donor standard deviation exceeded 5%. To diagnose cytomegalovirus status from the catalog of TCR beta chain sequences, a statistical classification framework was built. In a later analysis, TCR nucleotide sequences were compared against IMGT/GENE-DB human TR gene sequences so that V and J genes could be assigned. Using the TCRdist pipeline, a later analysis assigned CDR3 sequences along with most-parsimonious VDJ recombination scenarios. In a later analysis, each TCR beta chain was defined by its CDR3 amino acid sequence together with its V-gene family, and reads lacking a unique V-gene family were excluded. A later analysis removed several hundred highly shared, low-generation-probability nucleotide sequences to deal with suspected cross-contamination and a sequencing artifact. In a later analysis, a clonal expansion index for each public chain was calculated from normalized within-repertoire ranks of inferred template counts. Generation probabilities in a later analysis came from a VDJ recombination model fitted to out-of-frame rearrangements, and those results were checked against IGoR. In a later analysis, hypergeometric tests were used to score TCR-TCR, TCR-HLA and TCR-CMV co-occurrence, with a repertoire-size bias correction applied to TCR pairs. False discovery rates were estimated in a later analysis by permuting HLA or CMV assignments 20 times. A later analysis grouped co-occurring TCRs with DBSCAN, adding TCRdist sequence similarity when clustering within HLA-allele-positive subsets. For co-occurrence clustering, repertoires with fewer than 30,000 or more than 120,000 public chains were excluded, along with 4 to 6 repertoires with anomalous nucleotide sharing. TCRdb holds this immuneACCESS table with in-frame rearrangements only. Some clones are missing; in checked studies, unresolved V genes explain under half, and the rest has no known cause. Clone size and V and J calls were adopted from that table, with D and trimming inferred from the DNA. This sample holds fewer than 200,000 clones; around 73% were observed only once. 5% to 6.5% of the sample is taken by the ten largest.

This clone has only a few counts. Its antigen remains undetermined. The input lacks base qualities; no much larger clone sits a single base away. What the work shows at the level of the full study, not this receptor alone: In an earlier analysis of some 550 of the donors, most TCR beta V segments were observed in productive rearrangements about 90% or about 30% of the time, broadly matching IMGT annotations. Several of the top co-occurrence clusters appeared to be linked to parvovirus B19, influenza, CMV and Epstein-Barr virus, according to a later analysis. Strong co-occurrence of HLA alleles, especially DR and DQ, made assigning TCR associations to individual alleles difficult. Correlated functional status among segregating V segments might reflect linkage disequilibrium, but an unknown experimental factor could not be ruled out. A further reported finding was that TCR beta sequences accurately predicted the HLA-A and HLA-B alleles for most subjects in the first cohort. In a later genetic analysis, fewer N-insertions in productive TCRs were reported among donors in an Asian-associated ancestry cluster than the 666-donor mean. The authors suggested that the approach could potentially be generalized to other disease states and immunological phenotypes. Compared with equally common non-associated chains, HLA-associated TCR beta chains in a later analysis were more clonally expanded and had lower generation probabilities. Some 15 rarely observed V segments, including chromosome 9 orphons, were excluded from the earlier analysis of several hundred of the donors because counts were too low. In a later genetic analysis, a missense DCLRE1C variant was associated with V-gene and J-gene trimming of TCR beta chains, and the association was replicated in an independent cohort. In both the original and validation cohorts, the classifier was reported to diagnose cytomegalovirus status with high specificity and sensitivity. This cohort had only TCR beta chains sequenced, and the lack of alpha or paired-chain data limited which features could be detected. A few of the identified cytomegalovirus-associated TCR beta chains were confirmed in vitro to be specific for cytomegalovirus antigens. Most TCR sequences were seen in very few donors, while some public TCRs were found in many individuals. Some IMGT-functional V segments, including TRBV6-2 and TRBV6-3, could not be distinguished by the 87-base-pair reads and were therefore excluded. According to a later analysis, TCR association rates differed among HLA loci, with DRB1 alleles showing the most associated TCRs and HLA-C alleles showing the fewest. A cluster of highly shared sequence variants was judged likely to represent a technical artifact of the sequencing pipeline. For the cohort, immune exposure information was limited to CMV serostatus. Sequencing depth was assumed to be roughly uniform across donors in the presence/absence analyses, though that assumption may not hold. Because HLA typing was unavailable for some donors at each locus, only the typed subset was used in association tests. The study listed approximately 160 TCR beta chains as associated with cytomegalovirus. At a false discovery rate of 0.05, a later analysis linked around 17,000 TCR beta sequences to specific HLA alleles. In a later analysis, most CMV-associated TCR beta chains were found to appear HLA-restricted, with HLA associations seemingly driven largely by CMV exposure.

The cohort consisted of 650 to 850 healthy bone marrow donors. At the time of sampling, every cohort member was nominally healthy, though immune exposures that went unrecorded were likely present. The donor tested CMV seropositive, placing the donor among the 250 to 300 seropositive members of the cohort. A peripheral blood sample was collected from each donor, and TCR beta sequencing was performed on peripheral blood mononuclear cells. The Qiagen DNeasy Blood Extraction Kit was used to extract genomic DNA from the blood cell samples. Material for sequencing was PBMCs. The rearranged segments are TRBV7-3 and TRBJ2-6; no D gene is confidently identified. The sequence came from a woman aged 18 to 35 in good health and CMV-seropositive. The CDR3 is CASSPVSGANVLTF. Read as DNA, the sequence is TGTGCCAGCAGCCCGGTATCTGGGGCCAACGTCCTGACTTTC.